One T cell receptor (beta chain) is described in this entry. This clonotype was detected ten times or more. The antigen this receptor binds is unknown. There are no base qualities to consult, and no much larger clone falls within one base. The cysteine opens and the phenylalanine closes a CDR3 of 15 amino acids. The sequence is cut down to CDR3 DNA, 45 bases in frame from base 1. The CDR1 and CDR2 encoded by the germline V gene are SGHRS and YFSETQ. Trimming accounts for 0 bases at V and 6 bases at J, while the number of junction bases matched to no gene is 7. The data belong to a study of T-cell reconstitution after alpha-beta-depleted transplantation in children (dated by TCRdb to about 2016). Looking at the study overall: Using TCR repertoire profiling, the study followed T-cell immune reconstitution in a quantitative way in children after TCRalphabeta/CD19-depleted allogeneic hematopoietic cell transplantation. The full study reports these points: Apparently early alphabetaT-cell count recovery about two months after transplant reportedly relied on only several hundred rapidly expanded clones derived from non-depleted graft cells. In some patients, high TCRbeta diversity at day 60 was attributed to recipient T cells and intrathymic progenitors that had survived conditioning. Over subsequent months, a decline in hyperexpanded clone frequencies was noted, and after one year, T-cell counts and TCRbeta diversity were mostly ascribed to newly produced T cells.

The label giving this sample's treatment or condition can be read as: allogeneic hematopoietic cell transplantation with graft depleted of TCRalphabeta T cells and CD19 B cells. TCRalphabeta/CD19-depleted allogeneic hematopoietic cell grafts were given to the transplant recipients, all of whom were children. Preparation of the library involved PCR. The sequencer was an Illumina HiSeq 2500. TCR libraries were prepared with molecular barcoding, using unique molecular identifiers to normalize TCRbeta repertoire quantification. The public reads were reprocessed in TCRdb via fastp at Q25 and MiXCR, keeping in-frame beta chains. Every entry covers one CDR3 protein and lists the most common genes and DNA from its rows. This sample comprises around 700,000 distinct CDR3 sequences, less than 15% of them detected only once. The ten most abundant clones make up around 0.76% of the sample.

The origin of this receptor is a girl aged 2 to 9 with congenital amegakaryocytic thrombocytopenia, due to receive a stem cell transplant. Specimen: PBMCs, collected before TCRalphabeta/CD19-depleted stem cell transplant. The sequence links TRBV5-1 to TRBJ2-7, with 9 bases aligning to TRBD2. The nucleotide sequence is TGCGCCAGCAGCTTGGAGGCGGGAGGGCATCTCGAGCAGTACTTC. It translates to CASSLEAGGHLEQYF.